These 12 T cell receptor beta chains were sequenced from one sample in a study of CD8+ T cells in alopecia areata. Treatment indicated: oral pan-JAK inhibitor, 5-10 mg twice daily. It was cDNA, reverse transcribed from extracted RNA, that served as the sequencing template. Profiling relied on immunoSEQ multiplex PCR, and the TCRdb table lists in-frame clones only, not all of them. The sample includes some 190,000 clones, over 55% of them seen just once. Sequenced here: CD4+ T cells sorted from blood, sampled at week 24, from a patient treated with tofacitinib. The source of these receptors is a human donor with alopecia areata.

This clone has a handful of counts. The CDR3 is CASSIIQGAGTEAFF. The CDR3 bases are TGTGCCAGTAGCATTATACAGGGGGCAGGCACTGAAGCTTTCTTT. The chain couples TRBV19 to TRBJ1-1; 9 bases match TRBD1. CDR1 and CDR2 from the germline V gene are LNHDA and SQIVND (reference sequence). Trimming took 6 bases from V and 4 from J; bases not matched to a gene: 9. The CDR3 extends over 15 amino acids.

The CDR3 bases are TGTGCCAGCAGCTTGTCCAGGGACACTGAAGCTTTCTTT. Translated, it gives CASSLSRDTEAFF. This chain uses TRBV7-2 with TRBJ1-1; TRBD1 might be the D (5 bases). V gave up 3 bases and J gave up 3 bases, with 8 bases separating them. The CDR3 runs to 13 residues. The germline gives CDR1 SGHTA, CDR2 FQGNSA.

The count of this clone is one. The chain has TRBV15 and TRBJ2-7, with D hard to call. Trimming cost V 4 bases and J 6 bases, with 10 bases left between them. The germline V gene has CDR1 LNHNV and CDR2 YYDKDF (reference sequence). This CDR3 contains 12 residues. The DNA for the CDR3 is TGTGCCACCAGCATAAGTAGACTCGAGCAGTACTTC. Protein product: CATSISRLEQYF.

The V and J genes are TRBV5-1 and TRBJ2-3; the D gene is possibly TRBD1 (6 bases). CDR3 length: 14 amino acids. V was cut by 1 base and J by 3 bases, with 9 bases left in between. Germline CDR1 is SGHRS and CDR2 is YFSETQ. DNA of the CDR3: TGCGCCAGCAGCTTGTTCCAGGGGACAGATACGCAGTATTTT. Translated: CASSLFQGTDTQYF.

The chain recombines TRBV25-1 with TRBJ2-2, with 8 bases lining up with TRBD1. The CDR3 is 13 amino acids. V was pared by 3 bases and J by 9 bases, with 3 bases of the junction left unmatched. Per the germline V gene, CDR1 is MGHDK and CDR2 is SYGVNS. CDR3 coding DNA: TGTGCCAGCAGTGACGACAGGGGCTGGGAGCTGTTTTTT. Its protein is CASSDDRGWELFF.

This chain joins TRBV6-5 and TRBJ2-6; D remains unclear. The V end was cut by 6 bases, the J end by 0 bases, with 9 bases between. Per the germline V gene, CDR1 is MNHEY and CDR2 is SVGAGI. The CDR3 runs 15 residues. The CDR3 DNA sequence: TGTGCCAGCAGACTCACCAACTCTGGGGCCAACGTCCTGACTTTC. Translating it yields CASRLTNSGANVLTF.

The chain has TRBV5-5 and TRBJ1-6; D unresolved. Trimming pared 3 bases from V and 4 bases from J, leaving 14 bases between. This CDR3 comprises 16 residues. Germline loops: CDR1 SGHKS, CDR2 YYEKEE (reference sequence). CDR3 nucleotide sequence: TGTGCCAGCAGCTGGTCGGAGTCACGATATAATTCACCCCTCCACTTT. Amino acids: CASSWSESRYNSPLHF.

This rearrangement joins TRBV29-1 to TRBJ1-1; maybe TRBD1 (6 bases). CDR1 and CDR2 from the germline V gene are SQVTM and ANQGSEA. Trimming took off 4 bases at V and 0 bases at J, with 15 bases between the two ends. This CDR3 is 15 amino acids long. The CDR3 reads CSVAYQGLMNTEAFF. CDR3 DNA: TGCAGCGTTGCGTATCAGGGGCTAATGAACACTGAAGCTTTCTTT. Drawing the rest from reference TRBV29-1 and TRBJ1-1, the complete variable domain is SAVISQKPSRDICQRGTSLTIQCQVDSQVTMMFWYRQQPGQSLTLIATANQGSEATYESGFVIDKFPISRPNLTFSTLTVSNMSPEDSSIYLCSVAYQGLMNTEAFFGQGTRLTVV.

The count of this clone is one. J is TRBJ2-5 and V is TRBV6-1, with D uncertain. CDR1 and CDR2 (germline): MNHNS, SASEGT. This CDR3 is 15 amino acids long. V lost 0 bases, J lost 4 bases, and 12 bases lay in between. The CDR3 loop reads CASSEARAILETQYF. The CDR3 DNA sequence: TGTGCCAGCAGTGAAGCGCGAGCCATCCTAGAGACCCAGTACTTC.

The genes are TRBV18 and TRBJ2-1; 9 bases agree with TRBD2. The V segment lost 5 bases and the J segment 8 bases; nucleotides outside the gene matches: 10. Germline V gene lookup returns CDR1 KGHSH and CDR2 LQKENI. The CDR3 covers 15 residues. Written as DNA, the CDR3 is TGTGCCAGCTCAATACTAGCGGGTATCTCTGATGAGCAGTTCTTC. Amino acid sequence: CASSILAGISDEQFF. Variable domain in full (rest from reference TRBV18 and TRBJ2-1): NAGVMQNPRHLVRRRGQEARLRCSPMKGHSHVYWYRQLPEEGLKFMVYLQKENIIDESGMPKERFSAEFPKEGPSILRIQQVVRGDSAAYFCASSILAGISDEQFFGPGTRLTVL.

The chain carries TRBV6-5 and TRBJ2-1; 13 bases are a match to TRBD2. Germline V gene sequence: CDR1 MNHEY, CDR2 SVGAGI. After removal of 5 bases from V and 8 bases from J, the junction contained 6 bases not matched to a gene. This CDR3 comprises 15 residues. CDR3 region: CASSALAGGHYEQFF. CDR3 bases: TGTGCCAGCAGTGCACTAGCGGGGGGGCACTATGAGCAGTTCTTC.

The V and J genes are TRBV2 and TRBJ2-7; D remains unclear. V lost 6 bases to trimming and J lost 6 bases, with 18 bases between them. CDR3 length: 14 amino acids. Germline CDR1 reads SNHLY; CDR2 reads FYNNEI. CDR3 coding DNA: TGTGCCAGCAGCCCCGGCACTCCGATGGGCGAGCAGTACTTC. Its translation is CASSPGTPMGEQYF.